This T cell receptor (beta chain) was sequenced for a study of tumor and adjacent non-tumor tissue in lung cancer. Study outcomes and limitations: Compared with tumor, normal lung showed significantly lower TCR diversity.

As concerns this clonotype: Its matching antigen is unknown.

The template was RNA from unsorted bulk tissue. More than 3 cm separated this lung sample from the edge of the tumor. TCRbeta libraries were built with three rounds of nested PCR, modified from ARM-PCR. Each CDR3 protein gets one entry after TCRdb re-called the multiplex PCR reads with MiXCR. The sample includes some 68,000 distinct CDR3 sequences, around three quarters of them seen just once. This clonotype was obtained from a man aged 55 to 70 with non-small cell lung cancer. Sequenced: distant non-tumor lung tissue.

CDR3 region: CASISGQGASCDQYF. CDR3 nucleotide sequence: TGTGCCAGCATTTCAGGACAGGGGGCCTCCTGCGATCAGTACTTC. The chain links TRBV6-5 to TRBJ2-7, with 11 nucleotides matching TRBD1. J was trimmed by 10 bases and V by 7 bases; bases with no gene match: 15. This CDR3 comprises 15 residues. Germline-derived CDR1 and CDR2 are MNHEY and SVGAGI.